This T cell receptor beta chain derives from a study of blood T cell repertoires in COVID-19. Background on the study: T cells, B-cell-depleted T cells, or PBMCs supplied cDNA or gDNA.

This clone has a handful of counts. Germline values: CDR1 SEHNR, CDR2 FQNEAQ (reference sequence). The CDR3 extends over 18 amino acids. Trimming removed 5 bases from V and 1 base from J; junction bases left unmatched: 15. Original methodology: Nucleated cell counts were estimated from reference gene primer amplification. Sequenced by immunoSEQ multiplex PCR; TCRdb stores in-frame clones only, minus some. The DNA gave D and trimming, while V, J and clone size come from that table. The sample has tens of thousands of clones, 75% to 90% seen once. The TCR comes from a woman of 80 years or more with acute or convalescent COVID-19. The sample was peripheral blood. The chain combines TRBV7-9 with TRBJ2-7; TRBD1 matches at 9 bases. The CDR3 is CASSVFRSWGQGSYEQYF. In DNA form, the CDR3 reads TGTGCCAGCAGCGTCTTTCGCTCCTGGGGACAGGGATCCTACGAGCAGTACTTC.